These 20 T cell receptor beta chains were all obtained from the same sample, sequenced in a study of OX40 agonist ivuxolimab in advanced cancers. Assay: immunoSEQ multiplex PCR; the TCRdb copy retains only in-frame clones and omits some. The top ten hold 2.5% to 3.5% of the sample, which has around 72,000 clones, almost 90% seen once. Material: CD4+ or CD8+ T cells sorted from blood, obtained in a trial of the OX40 agonist ivuxolimab. The receptors were gathered from an adult with an advanced solid tumor such as melanoma, head and neck, liver or kidney cancer.

The gene calls are TRBV5-1 and TRBJ2-1; D unclear. The V gene's germline CDR1 is SGHRS and CDR2 YFSETQ. V was cut by 6 bases and J by 0 bases, with 16 bases left in between. The CDR3 has 16 residues. The CDR3 reads CASNAQAANSYNEQFF. The CDR3 nucleotides read TGCGCCAGCAACGCCCAAGCCGCGAACTCCTACAATGAGCAGTTCTTC. Using reference TRBV5-1 and TRBJ2-1 for the parts outside the CDR3, the full variable domain is KAGVTQTPRYLIKTRGQQVTLSCSPISGHRSVSWYQQTPGQGLQFLFEYFSETQRNKGNFPGRFSGRQFSNSRSEMNVSTLELGDSALYLCASNAQAANSYNEQFFGPGTRLTVL.

The V call is TRBV12-1, the J call TRBJ2-2; the D call of TRBD1 is as the table states it, not checked on the DNA. TRBV12-1 constitutes a pseudogene. The CDR3 is 15 amino acids. CDR3 sequence (DNA): TGTGCCAGCAGCTTCGACAGGGAGAACACCGGGGAGCTGTTTTTT. This encodes CASSFDRENTGELFF.

This chain uses TRBV19 with TRBJ2-7; 10 positions match TRBD2. Germline loops: CDR1 LNHDA, CDR2 SQIVND (reference sequence). V lost 8 bases to trimming and J lost 5 bases; unmatched junction nucleotides: 12. The length of the CDR3 is 15 residues. In nucleotides, the CDR3 is TGTGCCAGTTCCTCCGGGGGGACTAGCGTCCACGAGCAGTACTTC. Translating it yields CASSSGGTSVHEQYF.

The chain carries TRBV9 and TRBJ1-2; 7 positions agree with TRBD1. Looked up from germline, CDR1 is SGDLS and CDR2 is YYNGEE. With V trimmed by 4 bases and J by 7 bases, 4 bases remained unmatched. The CDR3 is 12 residues long. The CDR3 DNA sequence: TGTGCCAGCAGCCTAAGACAGGGTGGCTACACCTTC. This translates into CASSLRQGGYTF.

The DNA of the CDR3 is TGTGCCAGCAGTTCCCCGGGCGGGGCCTCCTACGAGCAGTACTTC. This translates into CASSSPGGASYEQYF. This chain connects TRBV28 to TRBJ2-7; weak D call: TRBD2 (6 bases). The CDR3 runs 15 residues. Germline CDR1 and CDR2: MDHEN and SYDVKM. The V gene lost 4 bases and the J gene lost 0 bases, with 13 bases spanning the gap.

Concerning this clone itself: The germline gene is not matched at one end of the junction; a read error may be the cause. The CDR3 nucleotides are TGTGCTAGCAGCCCTTCCACGGGGTTTGGCAATGAGCAGTTCTTC. Its protein product is CASSPSTGFGNEQFF. The V and J genes are TRBV7-7 and TRBJ2-1, with a tentative D call TRBD2 (5 bases). The V gene's germline CDR1 is SSHAT and CDR2 FNYEAQ (reference sequence). The CDR3 length is 15 residues.

The J gene is TRBJ2-2, the V gene TRBV2, with D uncertain. Germline CDR1 is SNHLY and CDR2 is FYNNEI. The CDR3 consists of 14 residues. The V and J ends lost 3 bases and 0 bases respectively, with 5 bases between them. The DNA for the CDR3 is TGTGCCAGCAGTGATAGGTCGAACACCGGGGAGCTGTTTTTT. The encoded protein is CASSDRSNTGELFF.

The CDR3 is CASSFHRNEQFF. Written as DNA, the CDR3 is TGTGCCAGCAGCTTCCATCGAAATGAGCAGTTCTTC. The V and J genes are TRBV7-2 and TRBJ2-1; D is uncertain. Germline lookup yields CDR1 SGHTA and CDR2 FQGNSA. CDR3 size: 12 residues. V lost 3 bases and J 7 bases, leaving 7 bases between the germline ends.

This chain joins TRBV5-1 and TRBJ1-1, with D possibly TRBD1 on 5 matching bases. In germline, CDR1 is SGHRS, CDR2 YFSETQ. Trimming removed 4 bases at V and 1 base at J, with 11 bases between. The length of the CDR3 is 14 residues. CDR3 protein: CASSARRGNTEAFF. The DNA of the CDR3 is TGCGCCAGCAGCGCGAGGAGGGGGAACACTGAAGCTTTCTTT.

This chain links TRBV5-4 with TRBJ2-1; possible D gene TRBD2, 5 bases. This CDR3 has 14 amino acids. Germline V lookup: CDR1 SGHNT, CDR2 YYREEE (reference sequence). Trimming removed 4 bases from V and 7 bases from J, with 15 bases in between. The CDR3 nucleotides are TGTGCCAGCAGCCCTCGGACTGGGAGAAATGAGCAGTTCTTC. Amino acids: CASSPRTGRNEQFF.

The chain recombines TRBV7-2 with TRBJ1-2, with a tentative D call TRBD1 (5 bases). This CDR3 is built from 15 residues. Looked up from germline, CDR1 is SGHTA and CDR2 is FQGNSA. V lost 6 bases to trimming and J lost 3 bases, with 17 bases between them. This CDR3 reads CASSRKAGGDYGYTF. For the CDR3, the DNA is TGTGCCAGCAGTCGGAAGGCGGGGGGGGACTATGGCTACACCTTC.

This chain links TRBV6-5 with TRBJ1-3; no firm D call. Germline values: CDR1 MNHEY, CDR2 SVGAGI. The length of the CDR3 is 16 residues. V was trimmed by 0 bases and J by 3 bases, leaving 12 bases between them. The CDR3 is CASSYSRGRDGNTIYF. The CDR3 region has the DNA TGTGCCAGCAGTTACTCGCGGGGTCGGGATGGAAACACCATATATTTT.

CDR3 sequence (DNA): TGTGCCAGCAGCCCCGGAATAGGGGGAGAAAACATTCAGTACTTC. This gives the protein CASSPGIGGENIQYF. This chain uses TRBV11-3 with TRBJ2-4, with D possibly TRBD1 on 6 matching bases. Per the germline V gene, CDR1 is SGHNT and CDR2 is YENEEA. The CDR3 runs to 15 residues. With 5 bases removed from V and 5 bases from J, the gap between germline ends came to 16 bases.

The V gene is TRBV5-1, the J gene TRBJ2-7; 8 nucleotides align to TRBD1. The CDR3 has 14 amino acids. The V and J ends lost 4 bases and 2 bases, in that order; junction bases with no gene match: 5. Germline V gives CDR1 SGHRS, CDR2 YFSETQ. As DNA, the CDR3 is TGCGCCAGCAGCGAGGACAGGGTTCCCTACGAGCAGTACTTC. Translating gives CASSEDRVPYEQYF.

The CDR3 DNA reads as TGCGCCAGCAGCCAAGGACTAGCGGGAGGGTTGGAGACCCAGTACTTC. Protein sequence: CASSQGLAGGLETQYF. The chain employs TRBV4-1 and TRBJ2-5; 14 bases match TRBD2. The J segment lost 5 bases and the V segment lost 1 base, leaving 3 bases of the junction unmatched. The CDR3 loop spans 16 amino acids. Germline V gene sequence: CDR1 MGHRA, CDR2 YSYEKL.

J is TRBJ1-3 and V is TRBV27; 7 nucleotides line up with TRBD1. Germline CDR1 reads MNHEY; CDR2 reads SMNVEV (reference sequence). This CDR3 spans 15 amino acids. The V and J ends lost 7 bases and 2 bases, in that order; junction bases with no gene match: 8. CDR3 DNA: TGTGCCAGCAAACCGGACAGGTTACCTGGAAACACCATATATTTT. It yields the protein CASKPDRLPGNTIYF.

The V call is TRBV7-9, the J call TRBJ1-4, with D maybe TRBD1 (6 bases). Trimming left V 5 bases short and J 8 bases short, with 24 bases between. The germline V gene has CDR1 SEHNR and CDR2 FQNEAQ (reference sequence). This CDR3 comprises 17 residues. For the CDR3, the DNA is TGTGCCAGCAGCCCGGGGGCAGGGAGCCCCGACGGGGAAAAACTGTTTTTT. Translated: CASSPGAGSPDGEKLFF.

The chain links TRBV19 to TRBJ2-7; no clear D. The V and J ends lost 5 bases and 0 bases respectively, with 14 bases between them. In germline, CDR1 is LNHDA, CDR2 SQIVND (reference sequence). This CDR3 spans 15 amino acids. For the CDR3, the DNA is TGTGCCAGTAGTCCCACGGGCCTTAGCTCCTACGAGCAGTACTTC. It is translated as CASSPTGLSSYEQYF.

This clone came up once. The chain is built from TRBV4-2 and TRBJ2-7; TRBD2 aligns across 8 bases. This CDR3 comprises 14 residues. V lost 1 base and J lost 4; bases outside the gene matches: 3. Germline V lookup: CDR1 LGHNA, CDR2 YNFKEQ. CDR3 region: CASSQAGGLYEQYF. CDR3 in DNA: TGTGCCAGCAGCCAAGCGGGGGGGCTTTACGAGCAGTACTTC.

CDR3 in DNA: TGTGCCAGCAGTGAAGGTGGGGACAGCAATCAGCCCCAGCATTTT. Translation gives CASSEGGDSNQPQHF. V and J are TRBV2 and TRBJ1-5; the D gene is possibly TRBD1 (5 bases). The V and J ends lost 1 base and 1 base respectively, with 8 bases between them. Per germline, CDR1 SNHLY and CDR2 FYNNEI. The CDR3 has 15 amino acids.